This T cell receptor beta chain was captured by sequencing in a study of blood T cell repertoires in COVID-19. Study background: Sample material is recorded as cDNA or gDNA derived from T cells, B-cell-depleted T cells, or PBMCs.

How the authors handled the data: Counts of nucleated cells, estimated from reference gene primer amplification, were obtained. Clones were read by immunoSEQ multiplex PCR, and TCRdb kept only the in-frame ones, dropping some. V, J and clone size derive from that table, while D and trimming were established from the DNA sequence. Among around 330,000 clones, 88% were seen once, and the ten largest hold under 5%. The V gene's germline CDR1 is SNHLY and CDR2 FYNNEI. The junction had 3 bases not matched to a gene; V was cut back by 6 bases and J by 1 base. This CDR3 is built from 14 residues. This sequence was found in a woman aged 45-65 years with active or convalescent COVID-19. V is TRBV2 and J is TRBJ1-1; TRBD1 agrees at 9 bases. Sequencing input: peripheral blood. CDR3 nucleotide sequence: TGTGCCAGCAGACTACAGGGGGCGAACACTGAAGCTTTCTTT. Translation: CASRLQGANTEAFF. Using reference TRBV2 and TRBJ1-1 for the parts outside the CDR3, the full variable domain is EPEVTQTPSHQVTQMGQEVILRCVPISNHLYFYWYRQILGQKVEFLVSFYNNEISEKSEIFDDQFSVERPDGSNFTLKIRSTKLEDSAMYFCASRLQGANTEAFFGQGTRLTVV.